The 2 T cell receptor beta chains listed next were all sequenced from one sample in a study of follicular helper T cells after annual influenza vaccination. Measured with immunoSEQ multiplex PCR; TCRdb has only the in-frame clones, and not every one. The sample has fewer than 800 clones, around three quarters seen once. Described time point: 2015-2016 season, 7 days after influenza vaccination. The source material was CXCR5+ CD38+ circulating T follicular helper cells from blood, sampled 7 days after influenza vaccination. Subset specified: circulating Tfh, non-naive CD4+CXCR5+PD-1+ (ICOS+CD38+ or ICOS-CD38-). These receptor sequences come from an adult who received the influenza vaccine.

This clone came up once. The CDR3 nucleotides are TGTGCCAGCAGCTTAGCGCCCGGAGGGGAGCAGTACTTC. It specifies CASSLAPGGEQYF. The V and J genes are TRBV7-6 and TRBJ2-7; D may be TRBD2 (6 bases). The CDR3 covers 13 residues. Per germline, CDR1 SGHVS and CDR2 FNYEAQ. The V gene lost 0 bases and the J gene lost 7 bases, with 10 bases spanning the gap.

This chain links TRBV29-1 with TRBJ2-7; D may be TRBD2 (6 bases). Germline assignment: CDR1 SQVTM and CDR2 ANQGSEA. Trimming pared 7 bases from V and 2 bases from J, leaving 18 bases between. The CDR3 extends over 14 amino acids. The CDR3: CSGATGTGAYEQYF. The CDR3 bases are TGCAGCGGAGCAACCGGGACGGGAGCCTACGAGCAGTACTTC.